This T cell receptor beta chain was recorded in a study of OX40 agonist ivuxolimab in advanced cancers. Some clones are missing from TCRdb's copy, which holds only in-frame ones; the method was immunoSEQ multiplex PCR. There are approximately 80,000 clones in the sample; 89% occur only once, and under 0.25% lies in the top ten. Germline V lookup: CDR1 SGHKS, CDR2 YYEKEE (reference sequence). There are 13 residues in the CDR3. Trimming shortened V by 4 bases and J by 9 bases, and 14 bases separated the two germline ends. The sample in question was CD4+ or CD8+ T cells sorted from blood, obtained in a trial of the OX40 agonist ivuxolimab. This rearrangement joins TRBV5-5 to TRBJ1-5, with D unclear. This receptor was identified in an adult with an advanced solid tumor such as melanoma, head and neck, liver or kidney cancer. CDR3 in DNA: TGTGCCAGCAGCGGAATCGGTCTTTTGCCCCAGCATTTT. Its protein product is CASSGIGLLPQHF.